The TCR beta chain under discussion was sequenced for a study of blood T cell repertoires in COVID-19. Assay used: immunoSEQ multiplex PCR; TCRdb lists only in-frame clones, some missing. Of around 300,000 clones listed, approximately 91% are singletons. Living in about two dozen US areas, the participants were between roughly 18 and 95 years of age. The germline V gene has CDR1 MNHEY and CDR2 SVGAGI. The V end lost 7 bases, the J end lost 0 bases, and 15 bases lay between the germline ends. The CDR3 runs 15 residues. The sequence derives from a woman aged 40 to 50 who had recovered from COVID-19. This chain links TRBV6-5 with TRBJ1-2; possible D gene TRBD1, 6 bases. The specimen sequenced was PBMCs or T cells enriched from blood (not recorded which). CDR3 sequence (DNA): TGTGCCAGCACCCCGGGACACCAGGCTAACTATGGCTACACCTTC. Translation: CASTPGHQANYGYTF.